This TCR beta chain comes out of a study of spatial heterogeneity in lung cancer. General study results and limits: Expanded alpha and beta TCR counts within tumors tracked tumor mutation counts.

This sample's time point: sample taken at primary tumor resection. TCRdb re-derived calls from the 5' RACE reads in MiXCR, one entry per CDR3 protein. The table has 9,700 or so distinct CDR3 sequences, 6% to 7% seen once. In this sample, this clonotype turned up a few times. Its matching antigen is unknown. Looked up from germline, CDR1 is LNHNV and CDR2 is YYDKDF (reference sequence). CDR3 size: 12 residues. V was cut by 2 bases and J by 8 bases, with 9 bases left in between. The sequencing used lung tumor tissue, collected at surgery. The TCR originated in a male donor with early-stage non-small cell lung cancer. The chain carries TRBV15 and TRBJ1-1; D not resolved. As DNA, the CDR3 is TGTGCCACCAGCAGAAATAGGCCAGAAGCTTTCTTT. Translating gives CATSRNRPEAFF.